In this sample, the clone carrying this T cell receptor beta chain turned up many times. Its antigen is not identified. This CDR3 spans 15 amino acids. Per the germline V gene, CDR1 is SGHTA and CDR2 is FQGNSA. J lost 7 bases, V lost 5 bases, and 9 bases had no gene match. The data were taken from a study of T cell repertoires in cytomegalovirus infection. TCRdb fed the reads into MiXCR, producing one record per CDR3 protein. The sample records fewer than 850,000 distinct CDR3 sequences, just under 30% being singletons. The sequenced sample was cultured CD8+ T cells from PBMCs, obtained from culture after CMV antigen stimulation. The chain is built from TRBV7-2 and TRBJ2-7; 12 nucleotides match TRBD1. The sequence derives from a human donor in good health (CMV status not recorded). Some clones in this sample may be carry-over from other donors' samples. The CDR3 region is CASSSGTGGFWEQYF. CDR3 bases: TGTGCCAGCAGCAGTGGGACAGGGGGCTTCTGGGAGCAGTACTTC.